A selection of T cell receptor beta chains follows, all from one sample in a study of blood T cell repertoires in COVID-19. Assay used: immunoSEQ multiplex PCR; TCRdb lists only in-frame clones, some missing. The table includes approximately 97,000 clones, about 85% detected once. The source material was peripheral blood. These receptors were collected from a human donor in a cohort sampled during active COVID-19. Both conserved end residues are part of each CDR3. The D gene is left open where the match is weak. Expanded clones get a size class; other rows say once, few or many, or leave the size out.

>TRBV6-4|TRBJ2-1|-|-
CASSVNRGSGEQFF
TGTGCCAGCAGTGTCAATAGGGGGAGCGGTGAGCAGTTCTTC
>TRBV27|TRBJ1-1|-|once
CASSLGRGRTEAFF
TGTGCCAGCAGCCTAGGGAGGGGGAGGACTGAAGCTTTCTTT
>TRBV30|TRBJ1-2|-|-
CAWNRARIYGYTF
TGTGCCTGGAACAGGGCGAGGATCTATGGCTACACCTTC
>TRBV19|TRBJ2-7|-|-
CASSIGGSSYEQYF
TGTGCCAGTAGTATTGGCGGAAGCTCCTACGAGCAGTACTTC
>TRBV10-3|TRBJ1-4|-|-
CAIKADSYNNEKLFF
TGTGCCATCAAGGCGGACTCGTACAATAATGAAAAACTGTTTTTT
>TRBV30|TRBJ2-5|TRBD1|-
CAWSPGQGAETQYF
TGTGCCTGGAGCCCGGGACAGGGGGCAGAGACCCAGTACTTC
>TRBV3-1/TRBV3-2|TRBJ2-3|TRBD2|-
CASSQVLAAGEDTQYF
TGTGCCAGCAGCCAAGTTCTGGCAGCGGGAGAGGATACGCAGTATTTT
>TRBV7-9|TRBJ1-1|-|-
CASSPKRRLNTEAFF
TGTGCCAGCAGCCCGAAGCGGCGGTTGAACACTGAAGCTTTCTTT
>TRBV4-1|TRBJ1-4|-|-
CASSQDDSRDEKLFF
TGCGCCAGCAGCCAAGATGATAGTAGAGATGAAAAACTGTTTTTT
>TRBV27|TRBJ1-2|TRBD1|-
CASKGGIGGGYTF
TGTGCCAGCAAGGGGGGTATAGGGGGCGGCTACACCTTC
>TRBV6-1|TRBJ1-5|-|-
CASSEFGAGVGQPQHF
TGTGCCAGCAGTGAATTTGGGGCAGGGGTGGGTCAGCCCCAGCATTTT
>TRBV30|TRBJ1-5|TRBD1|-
CAWSVGDRANQPQHF
TGTGCCTGGAGTGTAGGGGACAGGGCCAATCAGCCCCAGCATTTT
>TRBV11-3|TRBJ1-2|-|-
CASSLGRNGGYGYTF
TGTGCCAGCAGCTTAGGAAGAAACGGCGGCTATGGCTACACCTTC
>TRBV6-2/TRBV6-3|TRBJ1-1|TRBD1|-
CASSYPGQGIPEAFF
TGTGCCAGCAGTTACCCGGGACAGGGTATCCCTGAAGCTTTCTTT
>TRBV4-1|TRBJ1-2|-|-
CASSQDRYGYTF
TGCGCCAGCAGCCAAGATCGCTATGGCTACACCTTC
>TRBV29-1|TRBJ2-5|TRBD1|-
CSVADRAYQETQYF
TGCAGCGTTGCGGACAGGGCTTACCAAGAGACCCAGTACTTC
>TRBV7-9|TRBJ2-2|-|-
CASSYGQLNTGELFF
TGTGCCAGCAGCTACGGACAGTTGAACACCGGGGAGCTGTTTTTT
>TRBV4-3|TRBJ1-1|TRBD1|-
CASSQVGQGDFSEAFF
TGCGCCAGCAGCCAAGTCGGCCAGGGGGATTTTTCTGAAGCTTTCTTT
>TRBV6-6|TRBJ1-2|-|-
CASRGPSTRPNYGYTF
TGTGCCAGCAGGGGCCCATCCACCAGGCCTAACTATGGCTACACCTTC
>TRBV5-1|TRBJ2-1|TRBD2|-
CASSWTSGRRYNEQFF
TGCGCCAGCAGTTGGACTAGCGGGAGGCGCTACAATGAGCAGTTCTTC
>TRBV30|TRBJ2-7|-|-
CAWSVGVAAYEQYF
TGTGCCTGGAGTGTAGGGGTGGCTGCCTACGAGCAGTACTTC
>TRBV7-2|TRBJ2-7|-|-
CASSLSAGLVYEQYF
TGTGCCAGCAGCTTATCGGCGGGGCTTGTCTACGAGCAGTACTTC
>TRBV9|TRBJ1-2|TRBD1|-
CASSGTQGNYGYTF
TGTGCCAGCAGCGGAACACAGGGGAACTATGGCTACACCTTC
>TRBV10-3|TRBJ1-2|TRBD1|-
CAISRDSSLAYGYTF
TGTGCCATCAGCCGGGACAGCTCGCTCGCCTATGGCTACACCTTC
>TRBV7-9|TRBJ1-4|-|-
CASGLRVEEKLFF
TGTGCCAGCGGATTGAGGGTAGAAGAAAAACTGTTTTTT
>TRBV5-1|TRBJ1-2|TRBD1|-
CASSWGQGAQGYTF
TGCGCCAGCAGCTGGGGACAGGGGGCGCAGGGCTACACCTTC
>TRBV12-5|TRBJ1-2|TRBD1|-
CASGLLDRVYYGYTF
TGTGCTAGTGGTTTGCTGGACAGGGTGTACTATGGCTACACCTTC
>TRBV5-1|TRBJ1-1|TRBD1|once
CASSWTGAVGTEAFF
TGCGCCAGCAGCTGGACAGGGGCGGTCGGCACTGAAGCTTTCTTT
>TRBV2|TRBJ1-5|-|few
CASSWAKGTNQPQHF
TGTGCCAGCAGTTGGGCCAAAGGAACCAATCAGCCCCAGCATTTT
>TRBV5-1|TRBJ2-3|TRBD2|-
CASSPRLAGGRGDTQYF
TGCGCCAGCAGCCCCCGACTAGCGGGAGGGCGGGGAGATACGCAGTATTTT
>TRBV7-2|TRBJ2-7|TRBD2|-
CASSPVKRGSYEQYF
TGTGCCAGCAGTCCCGTGAAGCGGGGTTCCTACGAGCAGTACTTC
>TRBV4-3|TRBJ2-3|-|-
CASSQDGSRADTQYF
TGCGCCAGCAGCCAAGACGGGTCCCGCGCAGATACGCAGTATTTT
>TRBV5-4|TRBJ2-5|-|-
CASRRDSQETQYF
TGTGCCAGCAGGCGGGACAGCCAAGAGACCCAGTACTTC
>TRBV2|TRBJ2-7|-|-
CASSAEPPYEQYF
TGTGCCAGCAGTGCGGAGCCTCCCTACGAGCAGTACTTC
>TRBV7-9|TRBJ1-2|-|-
CASREINRRNYGYTF
TGTGCCAGCAGAGAAATAAACAGGCGAAACTATGGCTACACCTTC
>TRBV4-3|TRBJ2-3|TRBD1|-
CASSQEGQAPDTQYF
TGCGCCAGCAGCCAGGAGGGACAGGCCCCAGATACGCAGTATTTT
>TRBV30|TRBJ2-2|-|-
CAWNTLSGELFF
TGTGCCTGGAATACTCTATCCGGGGAGCTGTTCTTT
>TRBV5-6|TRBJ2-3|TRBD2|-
CASSLRTSPDTQYF
TGTGCCAGCAGCTTGAGGACTAGCCCAGATACGCAGTATTTT
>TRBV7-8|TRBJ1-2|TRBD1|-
CASSRGTGASRDGYTF
TGTGCCAGCAGCCGAGGGACAGGGGCTTCAAGGGATGGCTACACCTTC
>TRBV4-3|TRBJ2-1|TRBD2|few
CASSQEPLAGHEQFF
TGCGCCAGCAGCCAAGAACCCCTAGCGGGACATGAGCAGTTCTTC
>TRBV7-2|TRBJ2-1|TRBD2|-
CASSSRLAGGARNEQFF
TGTGCCAGCAGCTCCAGACTAGCGGGAGGCGCTCGAAATGAGCAGTTCTTC
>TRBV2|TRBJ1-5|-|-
CASRGGQGQSEGQPQHF
TGTGCCAGCCGGGGGGGGCAGGGGCAGAGTGAAGGTCAGCCCCAGCATTTT
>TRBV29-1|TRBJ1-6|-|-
CSVEYGLTLHF
TGCAGCGTTGAATATGGGCTAACCCTCCACTTT
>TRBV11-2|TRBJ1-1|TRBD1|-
CASSLGSRTGTEAFF
TGTGCCAGCAGCTTAGGTAGCCGGACAGGGACTGAAGCTTTCTTT
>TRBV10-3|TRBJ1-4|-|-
CAISESSGVNEKLFF
TGTGCCATCAGTGAGTCATCAGGGGTTAATGAAAAACTGTTTTTT
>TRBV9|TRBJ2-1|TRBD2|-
CASSGLAGESYNEQFF
TGTGCCAGCAGCGGTCTAGCGGGAGAATCATACAATGAGCAGTTCTTC
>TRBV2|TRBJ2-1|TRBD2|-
CASSEALPAQRGYNEQFF
TGTGCCAGCAGTGAAGCGCTTCCGGCCCAGCGGGGCTACAATGAGCAGTTCTTC
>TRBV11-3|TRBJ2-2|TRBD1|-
CASSPNTGATGELFF
TGTGCCAGCAGCCCCAACACAGGGGCCACCGGGGAGCTGTTTTTT
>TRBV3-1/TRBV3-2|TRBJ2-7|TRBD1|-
CASSRDRAYEQYF
TGTGCCAGCAGCCGGGACAGGGCCTACGAGCAGTACTTC
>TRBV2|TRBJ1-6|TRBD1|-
CASSPGQVSPLHF
TGTGCCAGCAGCCCGGGACAGGTTTCACCCCTCCACTTT